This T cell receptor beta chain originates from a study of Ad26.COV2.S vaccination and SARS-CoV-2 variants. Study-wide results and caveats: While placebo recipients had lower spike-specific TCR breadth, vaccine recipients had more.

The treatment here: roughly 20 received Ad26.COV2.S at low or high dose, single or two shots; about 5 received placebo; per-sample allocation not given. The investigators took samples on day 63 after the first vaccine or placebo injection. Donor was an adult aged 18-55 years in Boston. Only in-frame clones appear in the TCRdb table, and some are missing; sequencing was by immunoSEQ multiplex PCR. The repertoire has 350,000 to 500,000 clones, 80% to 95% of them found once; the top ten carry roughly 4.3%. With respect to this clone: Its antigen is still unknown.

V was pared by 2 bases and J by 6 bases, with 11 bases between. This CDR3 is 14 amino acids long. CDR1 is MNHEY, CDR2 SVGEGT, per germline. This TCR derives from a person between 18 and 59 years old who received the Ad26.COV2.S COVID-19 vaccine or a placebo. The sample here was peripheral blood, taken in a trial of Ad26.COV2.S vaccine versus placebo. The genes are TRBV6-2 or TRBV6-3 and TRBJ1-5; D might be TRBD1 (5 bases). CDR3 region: CASSYMRDGQPQHF. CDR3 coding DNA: TGTGCCAGCAGTTACATGAGGGACGGTCAGCCCCAGCATTTT.